This is a list of T cell receptor beta chains from one sample in a study of blood T cell repertoires in COVID-19. Repertoires were generated with immunoSEQ multiplex PCR, while TCRdb's copy carries only in-frame clones and drops some. The profile shows under 80,000 clones, 76% of them singletons. The specimen was peripheral blood. The receptors originated from a man in his sixties with COVID-19, enrolled during active disease. CDR3s include the opening cysteine and the closing phenylalanine or tryptophan. A D gene is named only where the DNA matches it firmly. Clone size is given for some rows only: seen once, a few or many times, or a class if the clone is expanded.

TRBJ1-2,.,TRBV12-3/TRBV12-4,.,13,CASSRDYDYGYTF,TGTGCCAGCAGCCGGGACTACGACTATGGCTACACCTTC
TRBJ2-1,.,TRBV2,.,13,CASSPITSNEQFF,TGTGCCAGCAGTCCCATTACTAGCAATGAGCAGTTCTTC
TRBJ2-7,.,TRBV7-6,TRBD2,18,CASTEIGDWRTSSYEQYF,TGTGCCAGCACCGAAATCGGAGACTGGAGGACTAGCTCCTACGAGCAGTACTTC
TRBJ1-2,few,TRBV5-6,.,15,CASSLFNQATAGYTF,TGTGCCAGCAGCTTGTTTAACCAGGCCACAGCCGGCTACACCTTC
TRBJ2-5,.,TRBV19,TRBD1,14,CATQPDRVEETQYF,TGTGCCACTCAACCGGACAGGGTAGAAGAGACCCAGTACTTC
TRBJ1-6,once,TRBV11-2,.,14,CASSLDSSNSPLHF,TGTGCCAGCAGCTTAGATTCGAGTAATTCACCCCTCCACTTT
TRBJ2-7,.,TRBV9,TRBD2,15,CASSARFGGAFEQYF,TGTGCCAGCAGCGCCCGCTTCGGGGGGGCTTTCGAGCAGTACTTC
TRBJ1-1,.,TRBV19,.,15,CASSMGRRLNTEAFF,TGTGCCAGTAGTATGGGCAGAAGATTGAACACTGAAGCTTTCTTT
TRBJ2-3,few,TRBV5-6,.,13,CASSLLGGDTQYF,TGTGCCAGCAGCTTGCTGGGAGGAGATACGCAGTATTTT
TRBJ1-5,.,TRBV2,.,14,CASSEGRGYQPQHF,TGTGCCAGCAGTGAGGGCAGGGGTTATCAGCCCCAGCATTTT
TRBJ1-1,many,TRBV28,.,12,CASSGEGGEAFF,TGTGCCAGCAGTGGAGAAGGGGGAGAAGCTTTCTTT
TRBJ1-2,.,TRBV5-1,TRBD1,14,CASSLQGIGGGYTF,TGCGCCAGCAGCTTACAGGGGATAGGTGGTGGCTACACCTTC
TRBJ2-3,.,TRBV6-5,.,15,CASSYRGAGGDTQYF,TGTGCCAGCAGTTACCGGGGGGCCGGGGGAGATACGCAGTATTTT
TRBJ1-6,.,TRBV6-5,.,14,CASRQDRPNSPLHF,TGTGCCAGCAGACAAGACAGGCCCAATTCACCCCTCCACTTT
TRBJ2-2,.,TRBV19,.,16,CASSPPLVWRTGELFF,TGTGCCAGTAGTCCCCCGCTAGTCTGGAGAACCGGGGAGCTGTTTTTT
TRBJ2-1,once,TRBV24-1,TRBD1,14,CATNPGQDGDEQFF,TGTGCCACCAATCCGGGACAGGACGGGGATGAGCAGTTCTTC
TRBJ2-5,.,TRBV7-6,.,13,CASSLDSQETQYF,TGTGCCAGCAGCTTGGACTCACAAGAGACCCAGTACTTC
TRBJ2-5,.,TRBV6-5,TRBD1,15,CASSSRDRGPETQYF,TGTGCCAGCAGTTCCCGGGACAGGGGGCCGGAGACCCAGTACTTC
TRBJ1-1,.,TRBV10-1,.,15,CASSKERVGATVAFF,TGCGCCAGCAGTAAGGAACGTGTTGGGGCAACAGTGGCTTTCTTT
TRBJ2-6,.,TRBV4-1,.,22,CASSQDTSEKTVPLWRLNVLTF,TGCGCCAGCAGCCAAGATACGAGTGAAAAGACTGTTCCTCTATGGCGGCTCAACGTCCTGACTTTC
TRBJ2-7,.,TRBV7-2,TRBD2,14,CASSRGTSGYEQYF,TGTGCCAGCAGTCGCGGGACTAGCGGCTACGAGCAGTACTTC
TRBJ2-3,.,TRBV12-3/TRBV12-4,.,13,CASSPSPLDTQYF,TGTGCCAGCAGTCCTAGCCCCCTAGATACGCAGTATTTT
TRBJ2-2,.,TRBV13,.,16,CASSLNAGLRTGELFF,TGTGCCAGCAGCCTTAATGCCGGTTTACGGACCGGGGAGCTGTTTTTT
TRBJ2-3,.,TRBV3-1/TRBV3-2,TRBD2,15,CASGRGGSSTDTQYF,TGTGCCAGCGGGCGGGGGGGTAGCAGCACAGATACGCAGTATTTT
TRBJ2-2,.,TRBV18,.,15,CASSPRGQNTGELFF,TGTGCCAGCTCACCACGGGGGCAGAACACCGGGGAGCTGTTTTTT
TRBJ2-7,.,TRBV28,.,15,CASSLSGGGTYEQYF,TGTGCCAGCAGTTTATCCGGGGGAGGAACCTACGAGCAGTACTTC
TRBJ1-4,.,TRBV5-1,.,14,CASSQAGVEEKLFF,TGCGCCAGCAGCCAGGCGGGGGTCGAGGAAAAACTGTTTTTT
TRBJ2-7,large,TRBV5-4,TRBD1,13,CASRTGEMYEQYF,TGTGCCAGCAGGACAGGGGAAATGTACGAGCAGTACTTC
TRBJ2-2,few,TRBV5-1,.,14,CASSGEDGTGELFF,TGCGCCAGCAGCGGGGAGGACGGCACCGGGGAGCTGTTTTTT
TRBJ2-7,.,TRBV6-5,TRBD1,14,CASTAKQGYYEQYF,TGTGCCAGCACCGCCAAACAGGGGTACTACGAGCAGTACTTC
TRBJ1-1,.,TRBV19,.,14,CASSPGHWNTEAFF,TGTGCCAGTAGCCCGGGACACTGGAACACTGAAGCTTTCTTT
TRBJ1-5,.,TRBV27,TRBD1,16,CASSKRTGGSNQPQHF,TGTGCCAGCAGTAAACGGACAGGGGGAAGCAATCAGCCCCAGCATTTT
TRBJ2-5,.,TRBV5-6,.,15,CASSFGQLNLETQYF,TGTGCCAGCAGCTTTGGACAGCTCAATTTAGAGACCCAGTACTTC
TRBJ2-7,few,TRBV12-3/TRBV12-4,.,12,CASSRTAYEQYF,TGTGCCAGCAGCCGAACAGCCTACGAGCAGTACTTC
TRBJ2-1,.,TRBV11-2,TRBD2,16,CASSLASGFSYNEQFF,TGTGCCAGCAGCTTAGCTAGCGGATTTTCCTACAATGAGCAGTTCTTC
TRBJ2-5,.,TRBV5-6,.,13,CASSSLARETQYF,TGTGCCAGCAGCTCTTTAGCGAGGGAGACCCAGTACTTC
TRBJ2-2,.,TRBV5-1,.,16,CASIMGTASNTGELFF,TGCGCCAGCATTATGGGGACTGCCTCGAACACCGGGGAGCTGTTTTTT
TRBJ2-3,.,TRBV10-3,TRBD2,16,CAITPDGRASGNTQYF,TGTGCCATCACTCCGGACGGTCGGGCTAGCGGAAATACGCAGTATTTT
TRBJ2-7,.,TRBV28,.,12,CASTLGGYEQYF,TGTGCCAGCACCCTAGGGGGTTACGAGCAGTACTTC
TRBJ2-4,.,TRBV29-1,.,15,CSARKDRTSKNIQYF,TGCAGCGCAAGAAAAGACAGGACTTCCAAAAACATTCAGTACTTC
TRBJ2-1,.,TRBV5-1,TRBD2,14,CASSLQGGDNEQFF,TGCGCCAGCAGCTTGCAGGGAGGGGACAATGAGCAGTTCTTC
TRBJ2-2,.,TRBV12-3/TRBV12-4,TRBD2,13,CASSLRETGELFF,TGTGCCAGCAGTTTGCGGGAGACCGGGGAGCTGTTTTTT
TRBJ2-5,.,TRBV2,.,12,CASGGGLETQYF,TGTGCCAGCGGGGGGGGGCTCGAGACCCAGTACTTC
TRBJ1-5,.,TRBV27,.,16,CASSSYEGGGNQPQHF,TGTGCCAGCAGTTCCTATGAGGGTGGCGGAAATCAGCCCCAGCATTTT
TRBJ1-2,.,TRBV7-2,TRBD1,14,CASSFSGGQYGYTF,TGTGCCAGCAGCTTTAGCGGGGGACAGTATGGCTACACCTTC
TRBJ2-2,.,TRBV2,.,14,CASTENTNTGELFF,TGTGCCAGCACAGAAAATACCAACACCGGGGAGCTGTTTTTT
TRBJ1-6,.,TRBV5-1,TRBD1,17,CASSAGQGQRYNSPLHF,TGCGCCAGCAGCGCCGGACAGGGGCAAAGGTATAATTCACCCCTCCACTTT
TRBJ2-7,few,TRBV5-6,.,12,CASSVIPYEQYF,TGTGCCAGCTCGGTGATTCCCTACGAGCAGTACTTC
TRBJ1-3,.,TRBV11-2,.,16,CASSPTGGYSGNTIYF,TGTGCCAGCAGCCCCACCGGGGGATACTCTGGAAACACCATATATTTT
TRBJ2-3,.,TRBV27,TRBD2,16,CASSLWREGHADTQYF,TGTGCCAGCAGTTTATGGCGGGAGGGCCACGCAGATACGCAGTATTTT
TRBJ2-3,.,TRBV5-1,TRBD2,15,CASSSSGGLTDTQYF,TGCGCCAGCAGCTCTAGCGGGGGACTCACAGATACGCAGTATTTT
TRBJ2-1,.,TRBV4-1,TRBD2,14,CASSRTSGSGEQFF,TGCGCCAGCAGCCGAACTAGCGGGAGTGGTGAGCAGTTCTTC
TRBJ2-4,once,TRBV7-9,TRBD1,14,CASTIGGAENIQYF,TGTGCCAGCACGATAGGGGGCGCAGAAAACATTCAGTACTTC
TRBJ1-4,.,TRBV7-9,.,14,CASSFGGDGEKLFF,TGTGCCAGCAGCTTCGGGGGAGATGGAGAAAAACTGTTTTTT
TRBJ1-2,.,TRBV12-3/TRBV12-4,.,12,CASSPGDIGYTF,TGTGCCAGCAGCCCGGGGGATATTGGCTACACCTTC